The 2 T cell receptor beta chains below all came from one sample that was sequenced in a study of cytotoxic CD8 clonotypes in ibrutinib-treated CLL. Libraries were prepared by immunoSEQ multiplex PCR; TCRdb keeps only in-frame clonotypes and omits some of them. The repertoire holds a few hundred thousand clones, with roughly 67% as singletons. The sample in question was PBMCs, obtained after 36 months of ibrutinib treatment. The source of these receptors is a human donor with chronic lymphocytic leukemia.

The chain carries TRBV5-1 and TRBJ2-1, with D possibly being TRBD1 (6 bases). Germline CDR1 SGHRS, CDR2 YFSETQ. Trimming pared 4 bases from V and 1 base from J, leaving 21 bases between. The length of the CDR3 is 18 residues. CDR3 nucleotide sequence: TGCGCCAGCAGCCCGCGGGCACTAGGGACACCATCCTACAATGAGCAGTTCTTC. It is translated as CASSPRALGTPSYNEQFF.

CDR3 region: CASSSNLLAGGPTGELFF. DNA for the CDR3: TGTGCCAGCAGCTCGAACCTCCTTGCGGGGGGGCCCACCGGGGAGCTGTTTTTT. The chain combines TRBV7-8 with TRBJ2-2; 9 bases align to TRBD2. V lost 4 bases, J lost 4 bases, and 13 bases stayed unmatched. The CDR3 consists of 18 residues. Germline V gene sequence: CDR1 SGHVS, CDR2 FQNEAQ.